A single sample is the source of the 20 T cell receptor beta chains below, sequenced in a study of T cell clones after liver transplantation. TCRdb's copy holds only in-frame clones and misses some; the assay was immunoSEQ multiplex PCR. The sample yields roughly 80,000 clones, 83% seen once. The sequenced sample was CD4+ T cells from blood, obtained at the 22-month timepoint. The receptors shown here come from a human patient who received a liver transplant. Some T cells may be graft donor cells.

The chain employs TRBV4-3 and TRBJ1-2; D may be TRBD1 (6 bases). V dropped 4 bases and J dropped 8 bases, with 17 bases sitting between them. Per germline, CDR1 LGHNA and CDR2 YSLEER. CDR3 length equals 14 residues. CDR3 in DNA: TGCGCCAGCAGCCCAACCTACAGGGAGGGAGGCTACACCTTC. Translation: CASSPTYREGGYTF.

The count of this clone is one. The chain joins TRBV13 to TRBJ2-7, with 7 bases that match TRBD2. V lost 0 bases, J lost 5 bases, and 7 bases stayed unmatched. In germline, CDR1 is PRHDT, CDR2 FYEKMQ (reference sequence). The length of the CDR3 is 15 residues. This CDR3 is CASSLGSGVRDEQYF. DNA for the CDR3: TGTGCCAGCAGCTTAGGAAGCGGGGTGCGGGACGAGCAGTACTTC.

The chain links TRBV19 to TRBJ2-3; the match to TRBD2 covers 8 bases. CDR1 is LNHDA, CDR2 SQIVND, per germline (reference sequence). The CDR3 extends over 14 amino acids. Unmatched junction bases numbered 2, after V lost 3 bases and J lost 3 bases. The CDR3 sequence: CASSMTGGTDTQYF. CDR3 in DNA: TGTGCCAGTAGTATGACGGGGGGGACAGATACGCAGTATTTT.

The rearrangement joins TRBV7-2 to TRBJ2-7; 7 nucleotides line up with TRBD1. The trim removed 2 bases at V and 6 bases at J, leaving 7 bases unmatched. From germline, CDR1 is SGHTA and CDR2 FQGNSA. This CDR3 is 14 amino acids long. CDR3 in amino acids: CASSLNRGHVEQYF. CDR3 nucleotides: TGTGCCAGCAGCTTAAATAGGGGGCACGTCGAGCAGTACTTC.

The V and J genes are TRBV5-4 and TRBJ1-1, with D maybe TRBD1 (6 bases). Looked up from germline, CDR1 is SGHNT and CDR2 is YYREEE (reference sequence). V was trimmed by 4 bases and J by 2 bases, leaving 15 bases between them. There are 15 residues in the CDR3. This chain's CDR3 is CASSPRTGANTEAFF. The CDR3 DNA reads TGTGCCAGCAGCCCAAGGACGGGGGCCAACACTGAAGCTTTCTTT.

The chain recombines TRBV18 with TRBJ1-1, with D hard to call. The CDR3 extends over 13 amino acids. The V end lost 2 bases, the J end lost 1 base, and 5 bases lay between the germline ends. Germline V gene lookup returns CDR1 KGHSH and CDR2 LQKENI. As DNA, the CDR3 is TGTGCCAGCTCACCAATGGCGAACACTGAAGCTTTCTTT. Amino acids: CASSPMANTEAFF. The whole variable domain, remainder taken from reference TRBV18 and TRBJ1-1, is NAGVMQNPRHLVRRRGQEARLRCSPMKGHSHVYWYRQLPEEGLKFMVYLQKENIIDESGMPKERFSAEFPKEGPSILRIQQVVRGDSAAYFCASSPMANTEAFFGQGTRLTVV.

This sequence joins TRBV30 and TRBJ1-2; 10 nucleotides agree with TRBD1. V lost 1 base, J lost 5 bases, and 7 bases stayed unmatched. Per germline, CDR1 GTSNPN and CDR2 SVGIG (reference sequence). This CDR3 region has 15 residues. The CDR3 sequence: CAWSAPTGGIYGYTF. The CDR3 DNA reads TGTGCCTGGAGTGCCCCGACAGGGGGCATTTATGGCTACACCTTC.

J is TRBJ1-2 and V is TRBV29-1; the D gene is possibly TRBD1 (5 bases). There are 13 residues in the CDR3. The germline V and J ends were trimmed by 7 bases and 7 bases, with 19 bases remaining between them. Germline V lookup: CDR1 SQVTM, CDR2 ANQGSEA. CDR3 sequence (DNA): TGCAGCGCCGGGGGTGGGCTGCGGATTGGCTACACCTTC. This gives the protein CSAGGGLRIGYTF.

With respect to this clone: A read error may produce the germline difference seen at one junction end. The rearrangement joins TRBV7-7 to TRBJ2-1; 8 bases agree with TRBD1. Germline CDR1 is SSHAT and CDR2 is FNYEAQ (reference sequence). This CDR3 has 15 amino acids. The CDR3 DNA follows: TGTGCTAGCAGCCGATTGACAGGGGCCTACAATGAGCAGTTCTTC. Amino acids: CASSRLTGAYNEQFF.

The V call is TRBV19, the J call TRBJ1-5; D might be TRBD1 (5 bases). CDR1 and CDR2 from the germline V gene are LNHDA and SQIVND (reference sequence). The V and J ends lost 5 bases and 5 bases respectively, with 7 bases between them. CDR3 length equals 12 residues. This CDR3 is CASSSTDQPQHF. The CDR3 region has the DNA TGTGCCAGTAGTTCGACAGATCAGCCCCAGCATTTT.

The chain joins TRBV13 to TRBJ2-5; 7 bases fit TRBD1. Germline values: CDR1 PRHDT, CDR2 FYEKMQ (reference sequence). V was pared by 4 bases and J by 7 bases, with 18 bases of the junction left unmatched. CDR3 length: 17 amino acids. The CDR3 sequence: CASSSTLQGKVVGTQYF. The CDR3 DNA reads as TGTGCCAGCAGCTCAACACTACAGGGGAAGGTGGTTGGGACCCAGTACTTC. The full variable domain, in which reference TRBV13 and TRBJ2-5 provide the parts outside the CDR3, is AAGVIQSPRHLIKEKRETATLKCYPIPRHDTVYWYQQGPGQDPQFLISFYEKMQSDKGSIPDRFSAQQFSDYHSELNMSSLELGDSALYFCASSSTLQGKVVGTQYFGPGTRLLVL.

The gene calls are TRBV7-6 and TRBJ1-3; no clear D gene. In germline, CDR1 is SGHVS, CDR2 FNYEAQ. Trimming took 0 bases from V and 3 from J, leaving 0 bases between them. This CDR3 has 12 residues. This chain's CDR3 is CASSLAGNTIYF. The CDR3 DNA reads TGTGCCAGCAGCTTAGCTGGAAACACCATATATTTT.

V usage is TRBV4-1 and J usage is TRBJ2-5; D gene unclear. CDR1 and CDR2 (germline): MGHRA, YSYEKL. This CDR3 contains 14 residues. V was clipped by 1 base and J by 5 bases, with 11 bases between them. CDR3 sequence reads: CASSQGTTGETQYF. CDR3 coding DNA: TGCGCCAGCAGCCAAGGAACTACTGGGGAGACCCAGTACTTC.

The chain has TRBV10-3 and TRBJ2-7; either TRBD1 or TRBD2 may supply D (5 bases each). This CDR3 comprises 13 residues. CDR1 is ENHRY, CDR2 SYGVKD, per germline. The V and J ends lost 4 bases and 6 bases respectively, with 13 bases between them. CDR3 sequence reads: CAISGGAAGEQYF. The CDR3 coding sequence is TGTGCCATCAGTGGAGGGGCGGCTGGCGAGCAGTACTTC.

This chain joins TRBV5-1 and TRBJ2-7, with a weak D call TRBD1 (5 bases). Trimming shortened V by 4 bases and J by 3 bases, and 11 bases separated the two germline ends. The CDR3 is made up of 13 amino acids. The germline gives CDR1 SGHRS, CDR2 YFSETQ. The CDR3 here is CASSLDTFYEQYF. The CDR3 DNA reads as TGCGCCAGCAGCCTGGACACCTTCTACGAGCAGTACTTC. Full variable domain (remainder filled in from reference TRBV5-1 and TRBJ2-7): KAGVTQTPRYLIKTRGQQVTLSCSPISGHRSVSWYQQTPGQGLQFLFEYFSETQRNKGNFPGRFSGRQFSNSRSEMNVSTLELGDSALYLCASSLDTFYEQYFGPGTRLTVT.

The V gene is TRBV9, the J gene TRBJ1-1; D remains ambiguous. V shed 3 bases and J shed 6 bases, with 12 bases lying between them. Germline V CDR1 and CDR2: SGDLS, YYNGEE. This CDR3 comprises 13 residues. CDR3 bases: TGTGCCAGCAGCGCCACCTTGTGGTCTGAAGCTTTCTTT. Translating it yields CASSATLWSEAFF.

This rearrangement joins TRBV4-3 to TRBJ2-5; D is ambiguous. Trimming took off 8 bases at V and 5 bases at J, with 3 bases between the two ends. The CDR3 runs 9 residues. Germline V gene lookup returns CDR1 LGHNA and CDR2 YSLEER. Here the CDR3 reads CASGETQYF. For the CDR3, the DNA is TGCGCCAGCGGGGAGACCCAGTACTTC.

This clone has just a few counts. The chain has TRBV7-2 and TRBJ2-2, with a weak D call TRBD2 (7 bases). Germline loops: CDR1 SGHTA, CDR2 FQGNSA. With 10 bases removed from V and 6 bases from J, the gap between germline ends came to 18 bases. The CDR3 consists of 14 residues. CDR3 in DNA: TGTGCCACCCGAACGGGGGGCAACGCCGGGGAGCTGTTTTTT. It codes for CATRTGGNAGELFF.

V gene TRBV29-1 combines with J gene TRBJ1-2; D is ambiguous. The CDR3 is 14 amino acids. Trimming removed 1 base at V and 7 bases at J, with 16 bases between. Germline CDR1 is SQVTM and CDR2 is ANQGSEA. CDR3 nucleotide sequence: TGCAGCGTTGAAGCAGAGGGCTGGGAACGTGGCTACACCTTC. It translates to CSVEAEGWERGYTF.

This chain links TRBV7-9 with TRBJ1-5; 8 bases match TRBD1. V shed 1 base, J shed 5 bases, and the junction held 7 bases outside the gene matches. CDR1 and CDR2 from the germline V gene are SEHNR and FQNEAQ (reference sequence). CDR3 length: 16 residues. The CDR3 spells CASSLETGVRDQPQHF. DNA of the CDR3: TGTGCCAGCAGCTTAGAGACAGGGGTAAGGGATCAGCCCCAGCATTTT.